This T cell receptor (beta chain) appears in the sequencing data of a study of T cell responses to AZD1222 COVID-19 vaccine. Per the germline V gene, CDR1 is LGHNA and CDR2 is YSLEER. V trimming: 5 bases; J trimming: 4 bases; junction bases outside the gene matches: 6. The CDR3 is made up of 15 amino acids. This clone was observed once. The data were produced by immunoSEQ multiplex PCR, yet TCRdb's version contains in-frame clones alone and is incomplete. The data show 55,000 to 90,000 clones, roughly four fifths seen once. This material consisted of peripheral blood, taken on day 0 of AZD1222 vaccination. This receptor was identified in an adult in good health. The genes are TRBV4-3 and TRBJ2-2; 8 bases agree with TRBD1. The CDR3 is CASSLRQGITGELFF. The CDR3 DNA reads as TGCGCCAGCAGCTTAAGACAGGGGATCACCGGGGAGCTGTTTTTT.